The entry below describes one T cell receptor (beta chain). Trimming left V 2 bases short and J 8 bases short, with 12 bases between. This CDR3 is built from 14 residues. Germline CDR1 is SGHVS and CDR2 is FNYEAQ. MiXCR, run by TCRdb on the 5' RACE reads, gives a single entry per CDR3 protein. The data contain approximately 210,000 distinct CDR3 sequences, under 30% of them singletons. The source of the sample is a study of T-cell memory formation after mild COVID-19. Sequenced: PBMCs or a T cell subset sorted from them (not recorded which). This TCR derives from an adult woman who had mild COVID-19 (a few samples of this study predate the infection). Cell type and time point are not known. The chain couples TRBV7-6 to TRBJ1-4; TRBD1 is a possible D gene (5 bases). CDR3 nucleotide sequence: TGTGCCAGCAGCTTACGAGGGGTGGGCGAAAAACTGTTTTTT. Translated: CASSLRGVGEKLFF.